The 14 T cell receptor beta chains in this list originate from one sample, sequenced in a study of T cells in Graves' hyperthyroidism and ophthalmopathy. RNA transcripts provided the source from which TCR beta CDR3 regions were amplified. A first-round RT-PCR of the TCR CDR3 used the HTBI primer set. TCRdb reprocessed the multiplex PCR reads with MiXCR, giving one entry per CDR3 protein. Altogether nearly 250,000 distinct CDR3 sequences are present, over 20% being singletons, with the ten largest covering around 32%. Sequencing was performed on blood. The source of these receptors is a middle-aged woman with Graves' ophthalmopathy.

This clonotype was observed many times. A junction boundary mismatches the germline segment, possibly from a read error. This chain joins TRBV6-1 and TRBJ2-3, with 7 bases aligning to TRBD2. CDR1 and CDR2 from the germline V gene are MNHNS and SASEGT. This CDR3 is built from 16 residues. The CDR3 here is CAGSLQGLSSTDTQYF. In DNA, the CDR3 is TGTGCCGGCAGCCTCCAGGGACTATCTAGCACAGATACGCAGTATTTT.

In the case of this clonotype: A much larger clonotype is one base distant, so this may be a read error. This rearrangement joins TRBV7-9 to TRBJ2-2; TRBD2 matches at 13 bases. Per germline, CDR1 SEHNR and CDR2 FQNEAQ (reference sequence). The CDR3 extends over 15 amino acids. CDR3 loop: CASSPGLAGIGEPFF. The CDR3 nucleotides read TGTGCCAGCAGCCCGGGACTAGCGGGAATCGGGGAGCCGTTTTTT.

This chain joins TRBV6-1 and TRBJ2-7; 8 nucleotides match TRBD2. This CDR3 is 15 amino acids long. Trimming cost V 6 bases and J 0 bases; bases outside gene matches: 7. Germline loops: CDR1 MNHNS, CDR2 SASEGT. The CDR3 DNA follows: TGTGCCAGCAGCAGGGTAGCGGGAAGCTCCTACGAGCAGTACTTC. This gives the protein CASSRVAGSSYEQYF.

CDR3 amino acids: CASSLWGSGQETQYF. The DNA of the CDR3 is TGTGCCAGCAGTTTATGGGGGAGCGGGCAAGAGACCCAGTACTTC. The V and J genes are TRBV28 and TRBJ2-5; possible D gene TRBD2, 6 bases. The CDR3 is made up of 15 amino acids. Trimming removed 0 bases at V and 2 bases at J, with 10 bases between. Germline lookup yields CDR1 MDHEN and CDR2 SYDVKM.

This clonotype was counted at least ten times. A much larger clone is a single base away; this may be a read error. The chain joins TRBV7-9 to TRBJ2-7; no reliable D call. Germline V gene lookup returns CDR1 SEHNR and CDR2 FQNEAQ (reference sequence). The CDR3 has 12 amino acids. V was trimmed by 5 bases and J by 1 base, leaving 6 bases between them. The CDR3 region is CASSPQSYEQYF. The CDR3 DNA is TGTGCCAGCAGCCCTCAGTCCTACGAGCAGTACTTC.

The sample holds many counts of this clonotype. The rearrangement joins TRBV9 to TRBJ2-7; D call uncertain. The V end lost 4 bases, the J end lost 5 bases, and 19 bases lay between the germline ends. Per the germline V gene, CDR1 is SGDLS and CDR2 is YYNGEE. This CDR3 spans 15 amino acids. CDR3 sequence (DNA): TGTGCCAGCAGCTCACATGGTGGTCAGCTTGACGAGCAGTACTTC. This encodes CASSSHGGQLDEQYF.

Many counts were recorded for this clonotype. The chain has TRBV5-1 and TRBJ2-7; possible D gene TRBD2, 6 bases. Germline CDR1 reads SGHRS; CDR2 reads YFSETQ. CDR3 length equals 13 residues. V shed 3 bases and J shed 3 bases, with 10 bases lying between them. The CDR3 DNA reads TGCGCCAGCAGCTATCTGGAGGGCTACGAGCAGTACTTC. The encoded protein is CASSYLEGYEQYF.

The table lists this clonotype with many counts. The chain is built from TRBV6-2 or TRBV6-3 and TRBJ2-7, with no clear D. CDR1 is MNHEY and CDR2 is SVGEGT in the germline V gene. V was trimmed by 7 bases and J by 0 bases, leaving 13 bases between them. The length of the CDR3 is 14 residues. CDR3 DNA sequence: TGTGCCAGCAAGAACGACGGATACTCCTACGAGCAGTACTTC. Protein product: CASKNDGYSYEQYF.

This clonotype turned up a few times. The V call is TRBV12-3 or TRBV12-4, the J call TRBJ1-6; 7 positions match TRBD1. V dropped 6 bases and J dropped 6; count of bases not matched to a gene: 5. The CDR3 has 14 amino acids. CDR3 in DNA: TGTGCCAGCAGGCGACAGGGTTCTAATTCACCCCTCCACTTT. It is translated as CASRRQGSNSPLHF.

The chain combines TRBV24-1 with TRBJ1-1, with unresolved D. Trimming stripped 4 bases from V and 3 bases from J, with 14 bases between. Germline V gene sequence: CDR1 KGHDR, CDR2 SFDVKD. The CDR3 totals 15 residues. The CDR3, as DNA: TGTGCCACCAGTGACCAACAGAACGGGTACACTGAAGCTTTCTTT. Residues: CATSDQQNGYTEAFF.

This clonotype was found many times. Being one base from a much bigger clone, this may be a read error. The chain is built from TRBV14 and TRBJ1-1, with TRBD1 as a possible D gene (5 bases). Germline CDR1 and CDR2: SGHDN and FVKESK. V was cut by 5 bases and J by 0 bases, with 7 bases left in between. The CDR3 totals 13 residues. Here the CDR3 reads CASSWGLNTEAFF. CDR3 nucleotide sequence: TGTGCCAGCAGCTGGGGCCTGAACACTGAAGCTTTCTTT.

Many counts were recorded for this clonotype. The gene calls are TRBV28 and TRBJ2-7, with D maybe TRBD1 (6 bases). This CDR3 region has 13 residues. Trimming left V 3 bases short and J 6 bases short, with 12 bases between. Germline CDR1 and CDR2: MDHEN and SYDVKM. The CDR3 DNA reads TGTGCCAGCAGTTTTGAAGGGGGTCGCGAGCAGTACTTC. It specifies CASSFEGGREQYF.

The V call is TRBV12-3 or TRBV12-4, the J call TRBJ2-7; possible D gene TRBD2, 5 bases. The length of the CDR3 is 16 residues. The V end was cut by 5 bases, the J end by 0 bases, with 17 bases between. The CDR3 region has the DNA TGTGCCAGCAGTACTAGGACTGTACGAAACTCCTACGAGCAGTACTTC. Its translation: CASSTRTVRNSYEQYF.

This clonotype appeared many times. The chain uses TRBV27 and TRBJ2-2, with a weak D call TRBD2 (6 bases). Trimming shortened V by 6 bases and J by 6 bases, and 11 bases separated the two germline ends. The CDR3 has 13 residues. Germline CDR1 MNHEY, CDR2 SMNVEV (reference sequence). The CDR3 region is CASSHGTPGELFF. Here the CDR3 DNA reads TGTGCCAGCAGCCATGGGACTCCCGGGGAGCTGTTTTTT.